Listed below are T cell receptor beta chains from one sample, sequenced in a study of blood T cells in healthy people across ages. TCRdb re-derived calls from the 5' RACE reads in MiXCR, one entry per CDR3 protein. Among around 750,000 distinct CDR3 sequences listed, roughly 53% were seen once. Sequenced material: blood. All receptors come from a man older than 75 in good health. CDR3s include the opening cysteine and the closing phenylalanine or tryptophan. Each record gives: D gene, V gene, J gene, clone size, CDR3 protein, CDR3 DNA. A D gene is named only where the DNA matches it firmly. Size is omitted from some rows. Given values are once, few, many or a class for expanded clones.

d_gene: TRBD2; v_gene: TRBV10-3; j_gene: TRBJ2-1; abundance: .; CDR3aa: CAIRGGAGLGNEQFF; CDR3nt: TGTGCCATCAGGGGAGGAGCGGGATTAGGGAATGAGCAGTTCTTC
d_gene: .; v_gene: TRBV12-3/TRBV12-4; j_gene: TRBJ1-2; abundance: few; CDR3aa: CASSLDMGGTMNYGYTF; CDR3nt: TGTGCCAGCAGTTTAGACATGGGGGGGACTATGAACTATGGCTACACCTTC
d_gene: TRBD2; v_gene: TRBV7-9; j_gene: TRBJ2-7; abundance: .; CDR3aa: CASSSTERASGRLWSYEQYF; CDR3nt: TGTGCCAGCAGCTCCACAGAAAGGGCTAGCGGGAGACTATGGTCCTACGAGCAGTACTTC
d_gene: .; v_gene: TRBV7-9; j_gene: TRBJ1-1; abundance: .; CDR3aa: CASSKKAPEAFF; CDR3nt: TGTGCCAGCAGCAAAAAGGCCCCTGAAGCTTTCTTT
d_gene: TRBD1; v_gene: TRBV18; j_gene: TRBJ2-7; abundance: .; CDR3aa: CASSLDRTDYEQYF; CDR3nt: TGTGCCAGCTCACTGGACAGGACCGATTACGAGCAGTACTTC
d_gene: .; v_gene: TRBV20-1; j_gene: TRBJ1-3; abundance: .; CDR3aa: CSAVDSTKAGNTIYF; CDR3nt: TGCAGTGCCGTGGACTCTACTAAGGCTGGAAACACCATATATTTT
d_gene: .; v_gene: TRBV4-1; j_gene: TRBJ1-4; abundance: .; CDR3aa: CASSTGGAGTNEKLFF; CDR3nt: TGCGCCAGCAGTACTGGGGGCGCCGGGACTAATGAAAAACTGTTTTTT
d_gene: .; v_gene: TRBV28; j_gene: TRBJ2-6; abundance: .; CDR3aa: CASSNPGAGANVLTF; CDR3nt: TGTGCCAGCAGTAACCCAGGGGCTGGGGCCAACGTCCTGACTTTC
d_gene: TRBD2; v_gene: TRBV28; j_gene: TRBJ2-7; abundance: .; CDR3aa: CASSSPGLAGFGEQYF; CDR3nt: TGTGCCAGCAGTTCACCGGGACTAGCGGGATTTGGCGAGCAGTACTTC
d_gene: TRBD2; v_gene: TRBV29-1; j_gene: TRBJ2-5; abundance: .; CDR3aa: CSVETSGETQYF; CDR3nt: TGCAGCGTTGAAACTAGCGGGGAGACCCAGTACTTC
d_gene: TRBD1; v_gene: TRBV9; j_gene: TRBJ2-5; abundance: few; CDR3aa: CASSIGGTGETQYF; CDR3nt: TGTGCCAGCAGCATTGGGGGGACAGGAGAGACCCAGTACTTC
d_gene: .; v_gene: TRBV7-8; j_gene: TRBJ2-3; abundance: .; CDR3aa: CASSYRRISTDTQYF; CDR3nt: TGTGCCAGCAGCTACAGGAGAATTAGCACAGATACGCAGTATTTT